This TCR beta chain was found in a study of PD-1 blockade in classical Hodgkin lymphoma. Method: immunoSEQ multiplex PCR; TCRdb's copy keeps in-frame clones and lacks some. The sample has about 21,000 clones, just under 90% seen once. Overall study results and limits: Why repertoires differed is undefined; disease activity or prior therapy possibly contributed. In newly diagnosed patients, baseline TCR diversity was reportedly below that of healthy donors.

V gave up 7 bases and J gave up 4 bases, with 22 bases separating them. Germline V gene lookup returns CDR1 LNHDA and CDR2 SQIVND (reference sequence). The CDR3 loop spans 16 amino acids. Time point specified: newly diagnosed, previously untreated cHL patient sample. The CD8+ T cells came from thawed PBMCs through magnetic negative selection. Untreated, newly diagnosed classical Hodgkin lymphoma PBMCs were used for comparison. Concerning this clone: Antigen specificity is unknown.

This TCR was recovered from a human donor with classical Hodgkin lymphoma. V and J are TRBV19 and TRBJ1-1; maybe TRBD1 (5 bases). Source material: CD8+ T cells from blood. This CDR3 is CASTWVGGRSSTEAFF. The CDR3 nucleotides are TGTGCCAGTACCTGGGTGGGGGGACGAAGTAGCACTGAAGCTTTCTTT.